These 3 T cell receptor beta chains were all obtained from the same sample, sequenced in a study of blood T cells in healthy people across ages. Combining a sample-barcoded 5' primer with a J-beta primer mix, a second PCR ran for about 7 to 12 cycles. MiXCR, applied by TCRdb to the 5' RACE reads, yields one record per CDR3 protein. This table holds about 1.6 million distinct CDR3 sequences, around 36% found once. The specimen was blood. These TCRs come from a woman aged 25 to 39 in good health.

This clonotype turned up a few times. V usage is TRBV10-3 and J usage is TRBJ1-1, with a weak D call TRBD1 (5 bases). Germline V gene data show CDR1 as ENHRY and CDR2 as SYGVKD. The CDR3 is made up of 16 amino acids. V was cut by 0 bases and J by 0 bases, with 11 bases left in between. CDR3 in amino acids: CAISESSRGMNTEAFF. In DNA form, the CDR3 reads TGTGCCATCAGTGAGTCGAGTAGGGGCATGAACACTGAAGCTTTCTTT.

This clonotype was recorded a few times. The chain couples TRBV4-2 to TRBJ2-3; D is unclear. V lost 4 bases and J 7 bases, leaving 12 bases between the germline ends. Germline loops: CDR1 LGHNA, CDR2 YNFKEQ. The length of the CDR3 is 13 residues. This CDR3 reads CASSLTPLNTQYF. The CDR3, as DNA: TGTGCCAGCAGCCTCACCCCCCTCAATACGCAGTATTTT.

This clonotype was seen repeatedly, ten times or more. The genes are TRBV20-1 and TRBJ2-1, with D perhaps given as TRBD1 or TRBD2 (5 bases each). The CDR3 spans 11 residues. CDR1 is DFQATT and CDR2 is SNEGSKA in the germline V gene (reference sequence). The germline V and J ends were trimmed by 6 bases and 10 bases, with 13 bases remaining between them. CDR3 DNA: TGCAGTGCCCCCGGGACCTTAGAGCAGTTCTTC. As protein: CSAPGTLEQFF.